The 25 T cell receptor beta chains given below trace back to one sample, sequenced in a study of cytomegalovirus exposure and HLA in healthy donors. With 60 Vbeta and 13 Jbeta primers, the PCR was carried out. Profiled with immunoSEQ multiplex PCR; TCRdb holds only in-frame clones, not every one. The repertoire consists of some 200,000 clones, with 84% occurring once and the leading ten covering roughly 2.6%. Sequencing was done on a sample of PBMCs. Receptors were obtained from a woman in her 50s in good health and CMV-seropositive.

The J gene is TRBJ2-7, the V gene TRBV27; 7 nucleotides line up with TRBD1. J lost 6 bases, V lost 5 bases, and 4 bases had no gene match. The CDR3 runs 12 residues. Germline V lookup: CDR1 MNHEY, CDR2 SMNVEV (reference sequence). The CDR3 DNA reads as TGTGCCAGCAGTGTCCACAGGGGCGAGCAGTACTTC. This translates into CASSVHRGEQYF.

The genes are TRBV11-2 and TRBJ2-4; 8 bases match TRBD1. This CDR3 comprises 13 residues. V shed 2 bases and J 9 bases; nucleotides not matched to a gene: 3. Germline CDR1 reads SGHAT; CDR2 reads FQNNGV. CDR3 sequence (DNA): TGTGCCAGCAGCTTACCACAGGGGGTCATTCAGTACTTC. Residues: CASSLPQGVIQYF.

For this clone: Other nucleotide sequences from this sample produce the same CDR3. The chain recombines TRBV5-4 with TRBJ2-1, with 7 bases identical to TRBD2. J gave up 2 bases and V 0 bases, and 2 bases lay outside the gene matches. CDR1 and CDR2 from the germline V gene are SGHNT and YYREEE (reference sequence). The CDR3 runs to 15 residues. The CDR3 spells CASSLAGGTYNEQFF. In DNA, the CDR3 is TGTGCCAGCAGCTTGGCCGGGGGGACCTACAATGAGCAGTTCTTC.

This clone came up a few times. J is TRBJ1-1 and V is TRBV6-5; weak D call: TRBD1 (5 bases). Germline V lookup: CDR1 MNHEY, CDR2 SVGAGI. V dropped 0 bases and J dropped 5 bases, with 13 bases sitting between them. This CDR3 has 15 residues. Here the CDR3 DNA reads TGTGCCAGCAGTTACTCGATTCAGGGTTTGACTGAAGCTTTCTTT. This encodes CASSYSIQGLTEAFF.

For this clone: Relative to the germline gene, one junction end is altered; a read error may explain this. The chain joins TRBV7-9 to TRBJ1-1; D is ambiguous. CDR1 and CDR2 (germline): SEHNR, FQNEAQ (reference sequence). The CDR3 spans 12 residues. The CDR3 DNA sequence: TGTTCCAGCAGCCCTACAGTGACTGAAGCTTTCTTT. Translation gives CSSSPTVTEAFF.

The rearrangement uses TRBV4-2 and TRBJ2-5; maybe TRBD1 (6 bases). Near its end, the DNA agrees better with TRBJ2-7, so the J call may be wrong. The CDR3 length is 16 residues. Germline values: CDR1 LGHNA, CDR2 YNFKEQ. The CDR3: CASSQDLAGDRYEQYF. The CDR3 coding sequence is TGTGCCAGCAGCCAAGATCTGGCAGGGGACCGCTACGAGCAGTACTTC.

The chain combines TRBV5-1 with TRBJ1-4; the match to TRBD1 covers 8 bases. This CDR3 contains 15 residues. The J segment lost 5 bases and the V segment lost 4 bases, leaving 7 bases of the junction unmatched. The germline gives CDR1 SGHRS, CDR2 YFSETQ. As DNA, the CDR3 is TGCGCCAGCAGCCCGACGGACAGGGTGAATGAAAAACTGTTTTTT. Translated: CASSPTDRVNEKLFF.

The rearrangement uses TRBV5-1 and TRBJ2-5; TRBD2 aligns across 7 bases. Trimming removed 3 bases from V and 7 bases from J; junction bases left unmatched: 9. Germline V CDR1 and CDR2: SGHRS, YFSETQ. CDR3 length: 14 residues. CDR3 DNA: TGCGCCAGCAGCTCCGGTCCTAGGGAGGGGACCCAGTACTTC. It codes for CASSSGPREGTQYF.

The V call is TRBV5-4, the J call TRBJ2-5; D may be TRBD1 (6 bases). Trimming took 3 bases from V and 7 from J, leaving 16 bases between them. The CDR3 is made up of 14 amino acids. CDR1 and CDR2 (germline): SGHNT, YYREEE (reference sequence). The CDR3 loop is CASSSDSQGGTQYF. In DNA, the CDR3 is TGTGCCAGCAGCTCAGATTCTCAAGGGGGGACCCAGTACTTC.

The genes are TRBV5-1 and TRBJ2-5; the D gene is possibly TRBD1 (6 bases). V was trimmed by 6 bases and J by 2 bases, leaving 14 bases between them. The CDR3 spans 14 residues. Germline V gene lookup returns CDR1 SGHRS and CDR2 YFSETQ. CDR3 region: CASTPGQPQETQYF. The CDR3 DNA reads as TGCGCCAGCACCCCCGGACAGCCACAAGAGACCCAGTACTTC.

The chain combines TRBV19 with TRBJ2-2; D is undetermined. The CDR3 extends over 16 amino acids. Trimming took off 3 bases at V and 4 bases at J, with 15 bases between the two ends. Looked up from germline, CDR1 is LNHDA and CDR2 is SQIVND (reference sequence). The DNA of the CDR3 is TGTGCCAGTAGTATTTTGTGGGCAGAGACCACCGGGGAGCTGTTTTTT. Translated: CASSILWAETTGELFF.

This chain uses TRBV19 with TRBJ2-1; D perhaps matches TRBD1 (6 bases). V lost 8 bases to trimming and J lost 10 bases, with 24 bases between them. The CDR3 sequence is 15 residues long. The germline V gene encodes CDR1 LNHDA and CDR2 SQIVND (reference sequence). The CDR3 sequence is CASVYRASSVTEQFF. The DNA for the CDR3 is TGTGCCAGTGTCTACAGGGCCTCATCGGTCACCGAGCAGTTCTTC.

The rearrangement joins TRBV6-5 to TRBJ2-1; D is possibly TRBD2 (5 bases). CDR3 length: 15 amino acids. Trimming stripped 5 bases from V and 0 bases from J, with 11 bases between. Germline CDR1 is MNHEY and CDR2 is SVGAGI. The CDR3 is CASSPPLVSYNEQFF. The CDR3 coding sequence is TGTGCCAGCAGTCCCCCACTAGTCTCCTACAATGAGCAGTTCTTC.

This chain links TRBV10-3 with TRBJ2-1, with D possibly being TRBD2 (5 bases). With 4 bases removed from V and 5 bases from J, the gap between germline ends came to 12 bases. This CDR3 is 14 amino acids long. Germline loops: CDR1 ENHRY, CDR2 SYGVKD. CDR3 protein: CAISGQTTDNEQFF. The CDR3, as DNA: TGTGCCATCAGTGGCCAGACTACCGACAATGAGCAGTTCTTC.

In its sample, this clone was seen once. The chain carries TRBV7-2 and TRBJ2-3, with 8 bases aligning to TRBD2. Germline values: CDR1 SGHTA, CDR2 FQGNSA. The CDR3 has 15 residues. J was trimmed by 1 base and V by 4 bases; bases with no gene match: 4. The CDR3 protein is CASSSLRGGTDTQYF. Here the CDR3 DNA reads TGTGCCAGCAGCTCCCTGCGGGGGGGCACAGATACGCAGTATTTT.

The chain has TRBV11-3 and TRBJ2-3; D is uncertain. V lost 5 bases to trimming and J lost 4 bases, with 7 bases between them. Germline V lookup: CDR1 SGHNT, CDR2 YENEEA. CDR3 length: 12 residues. CDR3 sequence: CASSTSADTQYF. The CDR3 nucleotides are TGTGCCAGCAGCACGAGCGCAGATACGCAGTATTTT.

Concerning this clone itself: The junction departs from germline at one end; a sequencing error may be responsible. The V and J genes are TRBV7-9 and TRBJ1-1; 9 nucleotides align to TRBD1. Germline lookup yields CDR1 SEHNR and CDR2 FQNEAQ (reference sequence). The CDR3 contains 15 residues. The CDR3: CASSQEGQGRTEAFF. Written as DNA, the CDR3 is TGCGCCAGCAGCCAAGAAGGACAGGGGAGGACTGAAGCTTTCTTT. The full variable domain, completed using reference TRBV7-9 and TRBJ1-1, is DTGVSQNPRHKITKRGQNVTFRCDPISEHNRLYWYRQTLGQGPEFLTYFQNEAQLEKSRLLSDRFSAERPKGSFSTLEIQRTEQGDSAMYLCASSQEGQGRTEAFFGQGTRLTVV.

The J gene is TRBJ2-7, the V gene TRBV19; maybe TRBD1 (6 bases). The length of the CDR3 is 14 residues. Germline CDR1 is LNHDA and CDR2 is SQIVND (reference sequence). V was shortened by 6 bases and J by 0 bases, with 12 bases between the two germline ends. This CDR3 reads CASRTGLSSYEQYF. The CDR3 region has the DNA TGTGCCAGTAGAACAGGGTTATCCTCCTACGAGCAGTACTTC.

This clone was detected only once. The CDR3 coding sequence is TGCGCCAGCAGCTTGGTCCCCGGACAGATGAACACTGAAGCTTTCTTT. It translates to CASSLVPGQMNTEAFF. The V gene is TRBV5-1, the J gene TRBJ1-1, with D perhaps TRBD1 (6 bases). The CDR3 is 16 residues long. The V end was cut by 0 bases, the J end by 0 bases, with 12 bases between. Germline CDR1 SGHRS, CDR2 YFSETQ.

Only a few counts were recorded for this clone. The rearrangement links TRBV5-4 to TRBJ1-1, with 11 bases fitting TRBD1. After removal of 3 bases from V and 5 bases from J, the junction contained 3 bases not matched to a gene. CDR1 is SGHNT, CDR2 YYREEE, per germline (reference sequence). The CDR3 is 14 amino acids. The CDR3 sequence is CASSWGQGGTEAFF. CDR3 bases: TGTGCCAGCAGCTGGGGACAGGGGGGGACTGAAGCTTTCTTT.

The chain combines TRBV6-5 with TRBJ1-1; a possible D gene is TRBD1 (5 bases). CDR1 and CDR2 (germline): MNHEY, SVGAGI. V was trimmed by 5 bases and J by 7 bases, leaving 11 bases between them. The CDR3 spans 12 residues. The CDR3 is CASSPGGREAFF. The DNA of the CDR3 is TGTGCCAGCAGTCCGGGGGGACGTGAAGCTTTCTTT.

The V and J genes are TRBV2 and TRBJ2-5; TRBD2 might be the D (5 bases). The V gene's germline CDR1 is SNHLY and CDR2 FYNNEI. The V gene lost 3 bases and the J gene lost 6 bases, with 8 bases spanning the gap. The CDR3 loop spans 12 amino acids. The DNA of the CDR3 is TGTGCCAGCAGTGACCAGACTAAGACCCAGTACTTC. This encodes CASSDQTKTQYF.

This chain uses TRBV4-1 with TRBJ1-6, with a weak D call TRBD1 (5 bases). Between the trimmed V and J ends, which lost 4 bases and 7 bases, there was a span of 11 bases. The CDR3 contains 14 residues. The germline V gene has CDR1 MGHRA and CDR2 YSYEKL. The CDR3 loop reads CASSLGQRNSPLHF. The CDR3 coding sequence is TGCGCCAGCAGCCTGGGGCAGAGAAATTCACCCCTCCACTTT.

The V and J genes are TRBV6-5 and TRBJ2-5; the match to TRBD1 covers 12 bases. Germline CDR1 reads MNHEY; CDR2 reads SVGAGI. V shed 4 bases and J 5 bases; nucleotides not matched to a gene: 8. CDR3 length: 16 residues. The CDR3 nucleotides are TGTGCCAGCAGTTCCCGGGACAGGGGGCCGGTGGAGACCCAGTACTTC. It is translated as CASSSRDRGPVETQYF.

This chain connects TRBV20-1 to TRBJ2-3; tentative D call: TRBD2 (6 bases). Trimming shortened V by 4 bases and J by 14 bases, and 16 bases separated the two germline ends. The length of the CDR3 is 11 residues. In germline, CDR1 is DFQATT, CDR2 SNEGSKA (reference sequence). This CDR3 is CSAMSRDSPYF. The CDR3 region has the DNA TGCAGTGCTATGAGTCGGGACTCCCCGTATTTT.